Sequencing of this T cell receptor (beta chain) was carried out in a study of blood T cell repertoires in COVID-19. The overall study: COVID-19 samples collected from the United States, Italy and Spain covered acute and convalescent phases. T cells, B-cell-depleted T cells, or PBMCs provided the cDNA or gDNA that served as material.

This clone appeared once. As handled by the study authors: Estimation of nucleated cell counts was performed using reference gene primer amplification. TCRdb's table, derived via immunoSEQ multiplex PCR, lists solely in-frame clones and lacks some. The DNA gave D and trimming, while V, J and clone size come from that table. The data show 650,000 to 800,000 clones, around 90% seen once. CDR1 and CDR2 (germline): MGHRA, YSYEKL. The CDR3 length is 15 residues. Trimming shortened V by 3 bases and J by 6 bases, and 16 bases separated the two germline ends. The genes are TRBV4-1 and TRBJ2-3; no clear D. The specimen was peripheral blood. The sequence was obtained from a woman younger than 30 with acute or convalescent COVID-19. The CDR3 spells CASSHLAGSRDTQYF. For the CDR3, the DNA is TGCGCCAGCAGCCACTTAGCCGGATCAAGGGATACGCAGTATTTT.